The 21 T cell receptor beta chains in this list originate from one sample, sequenced in a study of Graves' ophthalmopathy and Graves' hyperthyroidism (dated by TCRdb to between 2017 and 2018). Sequencing used an Illumina HiSeq 2000. TCR beta CDR3 regions were amplified from RNA transcripts for repertoire sequencing. HTBI primers and the Qiagen OneStep RT-PCR kit were used in a first-round RT-PCR, which was followed by a second-round multiplex PCR, size selection and purification. The public sequencing data were trimmed at Q25 with fastp and processed into clonotypes with MiXCR by TCRdb, which kept only in-frame beta chains. Rows merge per CDR3 protein into single entries with the most common DNA and genes. For this sample there are hundreds of thousands of distinct CDR3 sequences; around 40% appear just once. The ten largest clones represent roughly 46% of the sample. The specimen was peripheral blood. These receptors were obtained from an adult man with Graves' ophthalmopathy.

The chain has TRBV7-9 and TRBJ2-5, with a tentative D call TRBD2 (6 bases). The ends were cut back, 1 base at V and 7 bases at J, with 13 bases in the middle. This CDR3 has 14 amino acids. Looked up from germline, CDR1 is SEHNR and CDR2 is FQNEAQ (reference sequence). The CDR3 spells CASSLDAGSGTQYF. The DNA of the CDR3 is TGTGCCAGCAGCTTAGATGCCGGGAGCGGGACCCAGTACTTC.

The chain couples TRBV29-1 to TRBJ1-5; 10 bases are shared with TRBD1. V was clipped by 4 bases and J by 7 bases; unmatched bases: 4. Germline CDR1 reads SQVTM; CDR2 reads ANQGSEA. CDR3 length equals 13 residues. CDR3 nucleotide sequence: TGCAGCGTTGGACAGGGGGCAGGGCAGCCCCAGCATTTT. Encoded protein: CSVGQGAGQPQHF.

CDR3 loop: CASSDGHTKGEKLFF. Written as DNA, the CDR3 is TGTGCCAGCAGTGACGGGCATACCAAGGGTGAAAAACTGTTTTTT. This sequence joins TRBV2 and TRBJ1-4, with D hard to call. Germline V gene lookup returns CDR1 SNHLY and CDR2 FYNNEI. Trimming stripped 3 bases from V and 7 bases from J, with 15 bases between. This CDR3 has 15 residues.

In its sample, this clonotype was seen a few times. The rearrangement joins TRBV25-1 to TRBJ2-7; D is unresolved. V lost 6 bases, J lost 2 bases, and 17 bases lay in between. The CDR3 has 15 residues. Per the germline V gene, CDR1 is MGHDK and CDR2 is SYGVNS. The CDR3 sequence is CASSLTPTPAYEQYF. The CDR3 nucleotides read TGTGCCAGCAGCCTCACACCCACCCCGGCCTACGAGCAGTACTTC.

The genes are TRBV20-1 and TRBJ2-5; the match to TRBD2 covers 16 bases. The V and J ends lost 2 bases and 5 bases, in that order; junction bases with no gene match: 8. The CDR3 has 17 residues. Germline CDR1 reads DFQATT; CDR2 reads SNEGSKA (reference sequence). The CDR3 DNA reads as TGCAGTGCTAGACCTGGGACTAGCGGGAGGGCGGTCGAGACCCAGTACTTC. Protein sequence: CSARPGTSGRAVETQYF.

The V and J genes are TRBV2 and TRBJ1-2, with 7 bases identical to TRBD1. Germline CDR1 and CDR2: SNHLY and FYNNEI. The ends lost 3 bases at V and 3 bases at J; junction bases unmatched: 4. The CDR3 loop spans 14 amino acids. CDR3 nucleotide sequence: TGTGCCAGCAGTGAGGGGACAGACGACTATGGCTACACCTTC. Translated, it gives CASSEGTDDYGYTF.

Only one count was recorded for this clonotype. A much larger clone differs from this one at a single base, so this may be a read error. The J gene is TRBJ1-1, the V gene TRBV29-1; D remains ambiguous. CDR3 length: 15 residues. V was cut by 0 bases and J by 4 bases, with 15 bases left in between. Germline V lookup: CDR1 SQVTM, CDR2 ANQGSEA. CDR3 coding DNA: TGCAGCGTTGAAGAGGGAAGAGGGTGGGTCACTGAAGCTTTCTTT. The encoded protein is CSVEEGRGWVTEAFF.

This clonotype came up a few times. This rearrangement joins TRBV7-9 to TRBJ2-1, with 7 bases identical to TRBD1. With 4 bases clipped from V and 2 bases from J, the junction kept 5 bases outside the gene matches. Looked up from germline, CDR1 is SEHNR and CDR2 is FQNEAQ (reference sequence). CDR3 size: 15 residues. Here the CDR3 DNA reads TGTGCCAGCAGCTCAACCGGGACAGCCTACAATGAGCAGTTCTTC. Encoded protein: CASSSTGTAYNEQFF. The variable domain in full, with the rest retrieved from reference TRBV7-9 and TRBJ2-1, is DTGVSQNPRHKITKRGQNVTFRCDPISEHNRLYWYRQTLGQGPEFLTYFQNEAQLEKSRLLSDRFSAERPKGSFSTLEIQRTEQGDSAMYLCASSSTGTAYNEQFFGPGTRLTVL.

This chain joins TRBV5-4 and TRBJ2-7; no firm D call. This CDR3 is 16 amino acids long. V lost 0 bases, J lost 2 bases, and 15 bases lay in between. CDR1 is SGHNT, CDR2 YYREEE, per germline (reference sequence). The CDR3 nucleotides read TGTGCCAGCAGCTTGGGTGGCGCAGCATCCGCCTACGAGCAGTACTTC. It translates to CASSLGGAASAYEQYF.

The chain has TRBV11-2 and TRBJ2-7; D is perhaps TRBD2 (5 bases). The CDR3 length is 15 residues. CDR1 SGHAT and CDR2 FQNNGV come from the germline V gene. V was trimmed by 5 bases and J by 3 bases, leaving 17 bases between them. This CDR3 is CASSPGESRLYEQYF. In DNA form, the CDR3 reads TGTGCCAGCAGCCCCGGGGAGAGCCGGCTCTACGAGCAGTACTTC.

This clonotype was counted ten times or more. The chain employs TRBV14 and TRBJ2-2; no reliable D call. The CDR3 runs 12 residues. V was pared by 1 base and J by 13 bases, with 10 bases between. Germline assignment: CDR1 SGHDN and CDR2 FVKESK. CDR3 in amino acids: CASSQGSVVLFF. As DNA, the CDR3 is TGTGCCAGCAGCCAAGGGTCAGTGGTGCTGTTTTTT.

The sample holds a few counts of this clonotype. The chain combines TRBV4-1 with TRBJ1-6; 7 nucleotides align to TRBD1. Trimming cost V 8 bases and J 7 bases; bases outside gene matches: 11. This CDR3 spans 15 amino acids. Germline CDR1 MGHRA, CDR2 YSYEKL. The DNA for the CDR3 is TGCGCCAGCGTTTCTCAGACAGGGTCGAATTCACCCCTCCACTTT. Translated: CASVSQTGSNSPLHF.

CDR3 nucleotides: TGTGCCAGCAGCACTTTTCACTATAATTCACCCCTCCACTTT. This sequence encodes CASSTFHYNSPLHF. The rearrangement uses TRBV7-9 and TRBJ1-6; no firm D call. Germline CDR1 reads SEHNR; CDR2 reads FQNEAQ (reference sequence). The V end was cut by 5 bases, the J end by 3 bases, with 8 bases between. The CDR3 runs 14 residues. Combining the CDR3 with reference TRBV7-9 and TRBJ1-6 gives the whole variable domain DTGVSQNPRHKITKRGQNVTFRCDPISEHNRLYWYRQTLGQGPEFLTYFQNEAQLEKSRLLSDRFSAERPKGSFSTLEIQRTEQGDSAMYLCASSTFHYNSPLHFGNGTRLTVT.

This clonotype came up a few times. The chain carries TRBV19 and TRBJ2-6; 8 bases match TRBD1. CDR1 and CDR2 (germline): LNHDA, SQIVND (reference sequence). The V segment lost 5 bases and the J segment 4 bases; nucleotides outside the gene matches: 10. This CDR3 comprises 17 residues. Written as DNA, the CDR3 is TGTGCCAGTAGTCTGCATCAGGGGGCGTGGGGGGCCAACGTCCTGACTTTC. Protein: CASSLHQGAWGANVLTF.

The count of this clonotype is one. This rearrangement joins TRBV19 to TRBJ1-2, with TRBD1 matching 10 bases. Germline CDR1 is LNHDA and CDR2 is SQIVND (reference sequence). The CDR3 loop spans 19 amino acids. Germline trimming cut 7 bases from V and 3 bases from J; bases unmatched to any gene: 20. The CDR3 sequence is CASTGTGDTPVVLDYGYTF. DNA for the CDR3: TGTGCCAGTACAGGGACAGGGGACACGCCCGTGGTACTTGACTATGGCTACACCTTC.

This clonotype has more than one count but fewer than ten. The chain has TRBV11-2 and TRBJ2-2; either TRBD1 or TRBD2 may supply D (5 bases each). The germline gives CDR1 SGHAT, CDR2 FQNNGV. V was shortened by 6 bases and J by 4 bases, with 21 bases between the two germline ends. This CDR3 region has 17 residues. CDR3: CASSPGRQPRFTGELFF. The CDR3 region has the DNA TGTGCCAGCAGTCCGGGACGACAGCCGCGATTCACCGGGGAGCTGTTTTTT.

This clonotype has more than one count but fewer than ten. The gene calls are TRBV2 and TRBJ2-7; D is unclear. Trimming took 5 bases from V and 5 from J, leaving 13 bases between them. The CDR3 has 13 residues. Per germline, CDR1 SNHLY and CDR2 FYNNEI. The CDR3 loop reads CASSYSTPHEQYF. Here the CDR3 DNA reads TGTGCCAGCAGTTACTCAACCCCCCACGAGCAGTACTTC.

The chain joins TRBV29-1 to TRBJ1-3, with D possibly TRBD1 on 5 matching bases. V dropped 1 base and J dropped 0 bases, with 7 bases sitting between them. From germline, CDR1 is SQVTM and CDR2 ANQGSEA. The CDR3 is made up of 14 amino acids. In DNA, the CDR3 is TGCAGCGTTGAAGCGGGGGACTCTGGAAACACCATATATTTT. Protein product: CSVEAGDSGNTIYF. The full variable domain, in which reference TRBV29-1 and TRBJ1-3 provide the parts outside the CDR3, is SAVISQKPSRDICQRGTSLTIQCQVDSQVTMMFWYRQQPGQSLTLIATANQGSEATYESGFVIDKFPISRPNLTFSTLTVSNMSPEDSSIYLCSVEAGDSGNTIYFGEGSWLTVV.

As for this clonotype: Because it lacks the conserved phenylalanine or tryptophan at the end, this CDR3 is likely a read error. The DNA is omitted, as the CDR3 cannot be located on it reliably, and the CDR3 follows TCRdb's listing. This sequence joins TRBV2 and TRBJ2-5. Including both end residues, the CDR3 is 9 amino acids long. Per germline, CDR1 SNHLY and CDR2 FYNNEI. This CDR3 is CASSETFST.

Turning to this clonotype: No DNA is shown, since the ends of the CDR3 on it are uncertain; the CDR3 is the one TCRdb lists. The genes are TRBV7-9 and TRBJ2-5; the D call of TRBD1 is as the table states it, not checked on the DNA. The CDR3 has 14 residues if both end residues are counted. CDR1 SEHNR and CDR2 FQNEAQ come from the germline V gene (reference sequence). The CDR3 is CASSRTGFLETQYF.

Concerning this clonotype: The junction shows a germline mismatch at one end, possibly a read error. J is TRBJ2-6 and V is TRBV20-1; maybe TRBD1 (5 bases). From germline, CDR1 is DFQATT and CDR2 SNEGSKA (reference sequence). The CDR3 extends over 13 amino acids. This CDR3 is CSAPHSGAYVLTF. CDR3 coding DNA: TGCAGTGCTCCTCATTCTGGGGCCTACGTCCTGACTTTC.